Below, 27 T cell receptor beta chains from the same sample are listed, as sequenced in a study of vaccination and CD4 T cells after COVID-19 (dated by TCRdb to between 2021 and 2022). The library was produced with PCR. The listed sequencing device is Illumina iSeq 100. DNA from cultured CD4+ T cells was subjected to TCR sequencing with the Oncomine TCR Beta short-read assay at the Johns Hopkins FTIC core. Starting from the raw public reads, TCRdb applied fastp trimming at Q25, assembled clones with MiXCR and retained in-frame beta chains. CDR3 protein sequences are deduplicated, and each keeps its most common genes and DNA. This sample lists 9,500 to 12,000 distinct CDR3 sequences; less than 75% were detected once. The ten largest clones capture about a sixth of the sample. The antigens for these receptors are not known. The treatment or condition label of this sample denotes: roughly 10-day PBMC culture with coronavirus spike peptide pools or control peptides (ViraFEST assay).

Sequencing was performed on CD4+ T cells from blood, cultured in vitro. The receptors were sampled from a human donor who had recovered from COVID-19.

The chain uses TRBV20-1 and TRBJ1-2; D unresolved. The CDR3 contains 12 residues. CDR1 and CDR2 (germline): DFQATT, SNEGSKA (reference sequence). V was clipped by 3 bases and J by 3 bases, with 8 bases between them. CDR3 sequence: CSASWVHYGYTF. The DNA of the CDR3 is TGCAGTGCTAGTTGGGTTCACTATGGCTACACCTTC.

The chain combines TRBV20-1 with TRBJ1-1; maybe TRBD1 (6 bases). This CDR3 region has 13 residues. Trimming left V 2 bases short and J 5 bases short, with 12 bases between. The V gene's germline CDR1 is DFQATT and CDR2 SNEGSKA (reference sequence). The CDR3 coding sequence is TGCAGTGCTAGAATTGGCAGGGGAACTGAAGCTTTCTTT. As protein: CSARIGRGTEAFF.

The CDR3 bases are TGCGCCAGCAGCCTAGAACTAGGGGCGAACACCGGGGAGCTGTTTTTT. This gives the protein CASSLELGANTGELFF. V is TRBV5-1 and J is TRBJ2-2; D may correspond to TRBD1 or TRBD2 (5 bases each). The V and J ends lost 4 bases and 0 bases respectively, with 13 bases between them. Germline V lookup: CDR1 SGHRS, CDR2 YFSETQ. CDR3 length equals 16 residues.

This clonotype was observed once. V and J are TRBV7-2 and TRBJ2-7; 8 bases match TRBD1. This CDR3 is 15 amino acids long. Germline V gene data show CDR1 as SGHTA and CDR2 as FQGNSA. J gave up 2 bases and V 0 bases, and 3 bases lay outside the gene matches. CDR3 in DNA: TGTGCCAGCAGCTTAGCCCGGACAGGGACCTACGAGCAGTACTTC. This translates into CASSLARTGTYEQYF.

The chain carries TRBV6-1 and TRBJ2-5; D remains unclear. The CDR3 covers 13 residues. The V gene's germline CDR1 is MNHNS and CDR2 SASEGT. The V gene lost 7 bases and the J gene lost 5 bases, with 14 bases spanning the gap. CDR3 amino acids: CASKGVRWETQYF. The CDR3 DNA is TGTGCCAGCAAGGGTGTGAGGTGGGAGACCCAGTACTTC.

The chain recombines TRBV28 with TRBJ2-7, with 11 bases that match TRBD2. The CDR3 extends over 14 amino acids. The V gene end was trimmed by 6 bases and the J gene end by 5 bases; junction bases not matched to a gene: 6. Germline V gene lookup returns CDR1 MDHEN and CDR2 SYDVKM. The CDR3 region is CASSMGLAVHEQYF. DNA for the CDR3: TGTGCCAGCAGCATGGGACTAGCGGTCCACGAGCAGTACTTC.

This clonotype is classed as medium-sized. CDR3 nucleotides: TGTGCCAGCAGTTTTGGATGGGGGGGCGCGGACACTGAAGCTTTCTTT. Residues: CASSFGWGGADTEAFF. The gene calls are TRBV27 and TRBJ1-1; tentative D call: TRBD1 (6 bases). V lost 3 bases and J 3 bases, leaving 17 bases between the germline ends. This CDR3 is built from 16 residues. Germline V lookup: CDR1 MNHEY, CDR2 SMNVEV (reference sequence).

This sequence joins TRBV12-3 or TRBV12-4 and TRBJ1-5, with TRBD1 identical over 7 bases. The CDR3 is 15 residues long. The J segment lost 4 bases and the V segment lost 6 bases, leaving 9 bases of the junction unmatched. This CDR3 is CASSPTGAGNQPQHF. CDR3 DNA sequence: TGTGCCAGCAGCCCCACAGGGGCGGGAAATCAGCCCCAGCATTTT.

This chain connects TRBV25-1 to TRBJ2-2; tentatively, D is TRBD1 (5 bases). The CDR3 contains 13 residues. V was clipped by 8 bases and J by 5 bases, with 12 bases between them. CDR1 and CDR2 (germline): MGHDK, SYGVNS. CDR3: CASYSTGTGELFF. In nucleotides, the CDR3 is TGTGCCAGCTACTCAACAGGTACCGGGGAGCTGTTTTTT.

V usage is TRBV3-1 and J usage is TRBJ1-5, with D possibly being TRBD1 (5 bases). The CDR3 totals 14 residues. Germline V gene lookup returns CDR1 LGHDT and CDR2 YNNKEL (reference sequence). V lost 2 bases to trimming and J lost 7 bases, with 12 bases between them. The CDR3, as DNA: TGTGCCAGCAGCCAATCCAGGGTCGAGCAGCCCCAGCATTTT. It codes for CASSQSRVEQPQHF.

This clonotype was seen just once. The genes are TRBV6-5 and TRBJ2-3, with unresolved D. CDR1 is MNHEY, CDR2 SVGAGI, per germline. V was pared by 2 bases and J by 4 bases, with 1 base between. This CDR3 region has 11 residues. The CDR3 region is CASSYPDTQYF. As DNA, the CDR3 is TGTGCCAGCAGTTACCCAGATACGCAGTATTTT.

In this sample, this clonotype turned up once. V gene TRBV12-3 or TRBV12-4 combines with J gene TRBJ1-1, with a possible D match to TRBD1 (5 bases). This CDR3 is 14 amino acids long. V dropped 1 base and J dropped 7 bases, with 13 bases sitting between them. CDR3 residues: CASSLGFRDGEAFF. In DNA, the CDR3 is TGTGCCAGCAGTTTAGGCTTCAGGGATGGTGAAGCTTTCTTT.

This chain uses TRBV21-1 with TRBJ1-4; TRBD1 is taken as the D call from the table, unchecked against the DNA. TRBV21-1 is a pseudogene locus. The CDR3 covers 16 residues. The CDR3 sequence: CASSSRGRSTNEKLFF. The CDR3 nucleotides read TGTGCCAGCAGCTCAAGGGGCCGGTCAACTAATGAAAAACTGTTTTTT.

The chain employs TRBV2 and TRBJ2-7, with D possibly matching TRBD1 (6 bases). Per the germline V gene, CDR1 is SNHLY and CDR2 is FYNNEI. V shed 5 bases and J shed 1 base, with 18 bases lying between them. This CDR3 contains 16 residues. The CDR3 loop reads CASSFIPTGASYEQYF. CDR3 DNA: TGTGCCAGCAGTTTCATACCGACAGGCGCATCCTACGAGCAGTACTTC.

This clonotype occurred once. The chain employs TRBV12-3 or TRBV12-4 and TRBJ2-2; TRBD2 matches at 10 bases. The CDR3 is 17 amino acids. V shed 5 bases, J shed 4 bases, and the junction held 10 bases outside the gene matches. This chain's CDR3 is CASSPKVLAGITGELFF. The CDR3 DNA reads TGTGCCAGCAGTCCTAAGGTACTAGCGGGGATCACCGGGGAGCTGTTTTTT.

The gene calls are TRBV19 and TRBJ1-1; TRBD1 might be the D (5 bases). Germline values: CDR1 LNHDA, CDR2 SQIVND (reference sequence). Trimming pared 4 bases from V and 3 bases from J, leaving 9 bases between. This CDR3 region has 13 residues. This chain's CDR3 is CASSRRQYTEAFF. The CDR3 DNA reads TGTGCCAGTAGTAGGAGACAGTACACTGAAGCTTTCTTT.

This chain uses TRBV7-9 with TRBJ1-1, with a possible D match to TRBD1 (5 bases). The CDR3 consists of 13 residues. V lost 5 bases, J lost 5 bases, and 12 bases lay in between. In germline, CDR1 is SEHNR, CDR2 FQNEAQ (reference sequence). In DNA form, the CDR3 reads TGTGCCAGCAGCCCCAGGGTTGCGACTGAAGCTTTCTTT. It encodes CASSPRVATEAFF. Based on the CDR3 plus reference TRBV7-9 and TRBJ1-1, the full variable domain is DTGVSQNPRHKITKRGQNVTFRCDPISEHNRLYWYRQTLGQGPEFLTYFQNEAQLEKSRLLSDRFSAERPKGSFSTLEIQRTEQGDSAMYLCASSPRVATEAFFGQGTRLTVV.

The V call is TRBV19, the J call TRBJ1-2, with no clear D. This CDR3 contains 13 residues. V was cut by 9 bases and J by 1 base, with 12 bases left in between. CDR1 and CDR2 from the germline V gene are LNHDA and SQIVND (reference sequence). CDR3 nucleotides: TGTGCCAGCTCCGGGCAGGATAACTATGGCTACACCTTC. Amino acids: CASSGQDNYGYTF.

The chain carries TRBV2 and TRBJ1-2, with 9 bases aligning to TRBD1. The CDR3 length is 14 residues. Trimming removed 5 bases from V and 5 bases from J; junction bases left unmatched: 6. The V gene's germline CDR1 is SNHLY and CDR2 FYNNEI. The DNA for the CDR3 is TGTGCCAGCAGTCAGGGACAGGGCGTTTATGGCTACACCTTC. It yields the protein CASSQGQGVYGYTF.

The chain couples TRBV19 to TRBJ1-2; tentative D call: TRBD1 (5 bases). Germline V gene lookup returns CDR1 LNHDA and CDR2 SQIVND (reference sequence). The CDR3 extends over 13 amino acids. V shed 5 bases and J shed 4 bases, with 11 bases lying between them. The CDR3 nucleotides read TGTGCCAGTAGTGACCGGGACGTCTATGGCTACACCTTC. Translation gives CASSDRDVYGYTF.

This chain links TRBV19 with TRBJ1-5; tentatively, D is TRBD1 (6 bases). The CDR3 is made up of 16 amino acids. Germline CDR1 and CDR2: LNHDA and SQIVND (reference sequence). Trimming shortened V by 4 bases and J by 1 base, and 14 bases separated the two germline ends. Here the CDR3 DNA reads TGTGCCAGTAGTACAGGGGCAGGGGAGAGCAATCAGCCCCAGCATTTT. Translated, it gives CASSTGAGESNQPQHF.

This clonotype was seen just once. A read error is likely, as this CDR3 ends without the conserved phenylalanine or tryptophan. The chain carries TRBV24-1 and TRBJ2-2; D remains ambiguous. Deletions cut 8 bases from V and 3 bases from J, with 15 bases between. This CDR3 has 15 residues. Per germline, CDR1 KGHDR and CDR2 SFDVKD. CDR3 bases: TGTGCCACCACCAGAGTAGGCACCGACACCGGGGAGCTGTTTCTT. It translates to CATTRVGTDTGELFL.

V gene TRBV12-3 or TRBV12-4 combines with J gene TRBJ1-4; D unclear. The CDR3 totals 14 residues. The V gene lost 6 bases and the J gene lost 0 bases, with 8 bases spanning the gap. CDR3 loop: CASSPGATNEKLFF. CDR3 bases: TGTGCCAGCAGCCCCGGGGCAACTAATGAAAAACTGTTTTTT.

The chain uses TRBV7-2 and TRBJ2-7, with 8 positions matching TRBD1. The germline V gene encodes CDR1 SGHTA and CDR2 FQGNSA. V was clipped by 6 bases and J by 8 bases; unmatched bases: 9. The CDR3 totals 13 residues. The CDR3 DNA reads TGTGCCAGCAGTTCCGCCGGGACAGGCAAGCAGTACTTC. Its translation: CASSSAGTGKQYF. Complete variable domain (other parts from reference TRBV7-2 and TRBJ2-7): GAGVSQSPSNKVTEKGKDVELRCDPISGHTALYWYRQSLGQGLEFLIYFQGNSAPDKSGLPSDRFSAERTGGSVSTLTIQRTQQEDSAVYLCASSSAGTGKQYFGPGTRLTVT.

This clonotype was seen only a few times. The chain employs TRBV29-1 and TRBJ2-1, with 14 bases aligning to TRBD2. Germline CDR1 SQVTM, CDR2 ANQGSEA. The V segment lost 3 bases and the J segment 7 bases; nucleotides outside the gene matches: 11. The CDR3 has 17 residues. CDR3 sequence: CSVDVLGTSGSGNEQFF. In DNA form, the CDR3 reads TGCAGCGTTGATGTTCTGGGGACTAGCGGGAGCGGTAATGAGCAGTTCTTC.

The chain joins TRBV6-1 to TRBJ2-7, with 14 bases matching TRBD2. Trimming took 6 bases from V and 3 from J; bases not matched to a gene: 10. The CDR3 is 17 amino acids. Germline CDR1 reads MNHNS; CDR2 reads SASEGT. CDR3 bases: TGTGCCAGCAGCCCCCCCTTTGGACTAGCGGGGGGCTACGAGCAGTACTTC. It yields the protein CASSPPFGLAGGYEQYF.

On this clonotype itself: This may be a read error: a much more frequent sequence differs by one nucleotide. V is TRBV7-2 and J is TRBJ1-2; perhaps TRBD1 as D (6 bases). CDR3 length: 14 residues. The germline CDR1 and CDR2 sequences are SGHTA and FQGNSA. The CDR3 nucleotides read TGTGTCAGCAGCTTAGATCCGGGGGCGGTGGGCTACACCTTC. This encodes CVSSLDPGAVGYTF. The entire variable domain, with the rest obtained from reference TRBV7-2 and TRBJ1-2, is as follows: GAGVSQSPSNKVTEKGKDVELRCDPISGHTALYWYRQSLGQGLEFLIYFQGNSAPDKSGLPSDRFSAERTGGSVSTLTIQRTQQEDSAVYLCVSSLDPGAVGYTFGSGTRLTVV.